This is a list of T cell receptor beta chains from one sample in a study of post-analysis software for immune sequencing data. MiXCR, applied by TCRdb to the PCR reads, yields one record per CDR3 protein. The sample comprises 700,000 to 800,000 distinct CDR3 sequences, roughly 30% of which are singletons, and about 0.5% rests with the top ten. The sequenced sample was blood. These receptors were taken from a girl under 18 with multiple sclerosis. Both conserved end residues are part of each CDR3. The D gene is left open where the match is weak. The size entry is marked missing in some rows and otherwise reads once, few, many or a size class.

cdr3_aa: CSVLTGLSSYEQYF
cdr3_nt: TGCAGCGTCTTGACAGGTCTAAGCTCCTACGAGCAGTACTTC
clone_size: many
j_call: TRBJ2-7
cdr3_length: 14
d_call: -
v_call: TRBV29-1

cdr3_aa: CAGSLMGREWSDTQYF
cdr3_nt: TGTGCCGGCAGTTTAATGGGGCGGGAGTGGTCAGATACGCAGTATTTT
clone_size: -
j_call: TRBJ2-3
cdr3_length: 16
d_call: TRBD2
v_call: TRBV27

cdr3_aa: CSASYSSGRSTDTQYF
cdr3_nt: TGCAGTGCTAGTTACTCTAGCGGGAGGTCCACAGATACGCAGTATTTT
clone_size: -
j_call: TRBJ2-3
cdr3_length: 16
d_call: TRBD2
v_call: TRBV20-1

cdr3_aa: CAGSAPPQVVGSNQPQHF
cdr3_nt: TGTGCCGGCAGTGCCCCCCCACAGGTTGTTGGAAGCAATCAGCCCCAGCATTTT
clone_size: once
j_call: TRBJ1-5
cdr3_length: 18
d_call: -
v_call: TRBV28

cdr3_aa: CSARDSLDYGYTF
cdr3_nt: TGCAGTGCAAGGGACAGTCTGGACTATGGCTACACCTTC
clone_size: -
j_call: TRBJ1-2
cdr3_length: 13
d_call: TRBD1
v_call: TRBV20-1

cdr3_aa: CSASTGNNQPQHF
cdr3_nt: TGCAGTGCTAGTACAGGGAACAATCAGCCCCAGCATTTT
clone_size: -
j_call: TRBJ1-5
cdr3_length: 13
d_call: -
v_call: TRBV20-1

cdr3_aa: CASRRGGKMNEQFF
cdr3_nt: TGTGCCAGTCGGAGGGGGGGTAAGATGAATGAGCAGTTCTTC
clone_size: few
j_call: TRBJ2-1
cdr3_length: 14
d_call: -
v_call: TRBV6-5

cdr3_aa: CSADGGRGNNEQYF
cdr3_nt: TGCAGTGCCGACGGGGGCAGGGGCAACAATGAGCAGTACTTC
clone_size: -
j_call: TRBJ2-7
cdr3_length: 14
d_call: -
v_call: TRBV20-1

cdr3_aa: CASNLQHNEQFF
cdr3_nt: TGTGCCAGCAACCTACAACACAATGAGCAGTTCTTC
clone_size: -
j_call: TRBJ2-1
cdr3_length: 12
d_call: -
v_call: TRBV7-2

cdr3_aa: CASSDRDYQQETQYF
cdr3_nt: TGTGCCAGCAGTGACAGGGACTACCAACAAGAGACCCAGTACTTC
clone_size: -
j_call: TRBJ2-5
cdr3_length: 15
d_call: -
v_call: TRBV6-5

cdr3_aa: CASSQPNYGYTF
cdr3_nt: TGTGCCAGCAGCCAACCTAACTATGGCTACACCTTC
clone_size: many
j_call: TRBJ1-2
cdr3_length: 12
d_call: -
v_call: TRBV3-1

cdr3_aa: CASSQDHVSTDTQYF
cdr3_nt: TGCGCCAGCAGCCAAGATCACGTGAGCACAGATACGCAGTATTTT
clone_size: few
j_call: TRBJ2-3
cdr3_length: 15
d_call: -
v_call: TRBV4-3

cdr3_aa: CNVETPRLAAYNEQFF
cdr3_nt: TGCAACGTTGAAACCCCCCGACTAGCAGCCTACAATGAGCAGTTCTTC
clone_size: few
j_call: TRBJ2-1
cdr3_length: 16
d_call: TRBD2
v_call: TRBV29-1

cdr3_aa: CASSLATGSSTDTQYF
cdr3_nt: TGCGCCAGCAGCTTGGCAACGGGATCTAGCACAGATACGCAGTATTTT
clone_size: -
j_call: TRBJ2-3
cdr3_length: 16
d_call: -
v_call: TRBV5-1

cdr3_aa: CASSFNPGAGTQYF
cdr3_nt: TGTGCCAGCAGCTTTAATCCTGGGGCAGGTACGCAGTATTTT
clone_size: -
j_call: TRBJ2-3
cdr3_length: 14
d_call: -
v_call: TRBV7-2

cdr3_aa: CASSDQGRVNTEAFF
cdr3_nt: TGTGCCAGCAGCGACCAAGGAAGGGTAAACACTGAAGCTTTCTTT
clone_size: -
j_call: TRBJ1-1
cdr3_length: 15
d_call: -
v_call: TRBV5-6